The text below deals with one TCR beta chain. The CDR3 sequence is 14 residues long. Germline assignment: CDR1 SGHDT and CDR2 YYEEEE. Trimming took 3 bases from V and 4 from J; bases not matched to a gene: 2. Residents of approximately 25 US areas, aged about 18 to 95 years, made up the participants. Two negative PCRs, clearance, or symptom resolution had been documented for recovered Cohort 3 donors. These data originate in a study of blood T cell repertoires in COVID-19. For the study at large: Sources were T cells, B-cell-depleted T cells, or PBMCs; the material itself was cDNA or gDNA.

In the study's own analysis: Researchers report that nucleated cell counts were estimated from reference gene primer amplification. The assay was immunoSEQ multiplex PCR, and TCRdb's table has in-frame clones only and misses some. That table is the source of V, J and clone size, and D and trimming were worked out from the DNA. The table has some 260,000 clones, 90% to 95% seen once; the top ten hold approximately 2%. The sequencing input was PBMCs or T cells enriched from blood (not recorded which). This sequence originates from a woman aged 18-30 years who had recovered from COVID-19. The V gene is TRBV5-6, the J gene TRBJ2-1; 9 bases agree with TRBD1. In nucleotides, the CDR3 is TGTGCCAGCAGCTCCGGGACAGGGTACAATGAGCAGTTCTTC. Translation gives CASSSGTGYNEQFF. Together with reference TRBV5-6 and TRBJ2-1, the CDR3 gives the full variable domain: DAGVTQSPTHLIKTRGQQVTLRCSPKSGHDTVSWYQQALGQGPQFIFQYYEEEERQRGNFPDRFSGHQFPNYSSELNVNALLLGDSALYLCASSSGTGYNEQFFGPGTRLTVL.